The entry below describes one T cell receptor beta chain. V dropped 1 base and J dropped 6; count of bases not matched to a gene: 1. The CDR3 covers 12 residues. Germline CDR1 GTSNPN, CDR2 SVGIG (reference sequence). This specimen belongs to a study of blood T cell repertoires in COVID-19. At the level of the study: Material from acute and convalescent COVID-19 was sourced from the United States, Italy and Spain.

As originally analysed: Researchers report that nucleated cell counts were estimated from reference gene primer amplification. This table comes from immunoSEQ multiplex PCR, and its TCRdb copy is limited to in-frame clones, with some not included. That table gives V, J and clone size, and the DNA gave D and trimming. The sample lists 35,000 to 40,000 clones, 90% occurring once. Sample: peripheral blood. This receptor was obtained from a man in his 60s with active or convalescent COVID-19. V and J are TRBV30 and TRBJ2-7, with TRBD1 identical over 9 bases. The CDR3 reads CAWSGTGVEQYF. Here the CDR3 DNA reads TGTGCCTGGAGTGGGACAGGGGTCGAGCAGTACTTC.